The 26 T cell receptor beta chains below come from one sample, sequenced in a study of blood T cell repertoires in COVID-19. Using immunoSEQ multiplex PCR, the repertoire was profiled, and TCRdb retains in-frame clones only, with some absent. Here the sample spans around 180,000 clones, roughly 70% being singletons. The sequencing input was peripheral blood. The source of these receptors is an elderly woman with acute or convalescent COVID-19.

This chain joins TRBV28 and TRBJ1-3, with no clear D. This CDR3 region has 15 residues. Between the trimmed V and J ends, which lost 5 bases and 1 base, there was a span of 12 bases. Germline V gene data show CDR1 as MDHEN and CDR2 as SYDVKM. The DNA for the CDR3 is TGTGCCAGCAGTCGCCCAGCAGGATCTGGAAACACCATATATTTT. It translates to CASSRPAGSGNTIYF.

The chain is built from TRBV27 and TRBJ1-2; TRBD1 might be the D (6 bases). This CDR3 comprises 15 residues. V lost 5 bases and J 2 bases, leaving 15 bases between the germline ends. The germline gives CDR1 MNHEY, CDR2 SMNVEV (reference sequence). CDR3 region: CASSPYRESNYGYTF. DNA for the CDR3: TGTGCCAGCAGTCCATACAGGGAAAGCAACTATGGCTACACCTTC.

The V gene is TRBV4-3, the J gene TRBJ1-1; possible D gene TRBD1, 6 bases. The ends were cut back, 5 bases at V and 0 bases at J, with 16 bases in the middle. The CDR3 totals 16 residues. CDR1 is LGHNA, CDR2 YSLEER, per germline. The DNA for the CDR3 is TGCGCCAGCAGCGGCGACTACAGGGCCTTGAACACTGAAGCTTTCTTT. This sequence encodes CASSGDYRALNTEAFF.

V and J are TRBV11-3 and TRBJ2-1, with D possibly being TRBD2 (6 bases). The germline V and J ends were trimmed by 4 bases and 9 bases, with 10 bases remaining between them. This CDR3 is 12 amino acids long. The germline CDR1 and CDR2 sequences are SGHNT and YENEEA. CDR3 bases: TGTGCCAGCAGCTGGGACTTCGGTGAGCAGTTCTTC. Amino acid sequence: CASSWDFGEQFF.

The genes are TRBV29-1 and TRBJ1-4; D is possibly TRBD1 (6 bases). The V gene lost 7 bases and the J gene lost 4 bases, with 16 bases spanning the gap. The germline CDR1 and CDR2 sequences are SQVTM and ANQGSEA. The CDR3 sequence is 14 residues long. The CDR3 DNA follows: TGCAGCGCTGGGGGCGGTGACCGTAATGAAAAACTGTTTTTT. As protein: CSAGGGDRNEKLFF.

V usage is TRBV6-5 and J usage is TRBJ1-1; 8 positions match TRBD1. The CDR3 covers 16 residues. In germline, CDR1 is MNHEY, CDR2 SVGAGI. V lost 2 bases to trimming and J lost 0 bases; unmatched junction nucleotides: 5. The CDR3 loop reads CASSYATGAMNTEAFF. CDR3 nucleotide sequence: TGTGCCAGCAGTTACGCGACAGGGGCGATGAACACTGAAGCTTTCTTT.

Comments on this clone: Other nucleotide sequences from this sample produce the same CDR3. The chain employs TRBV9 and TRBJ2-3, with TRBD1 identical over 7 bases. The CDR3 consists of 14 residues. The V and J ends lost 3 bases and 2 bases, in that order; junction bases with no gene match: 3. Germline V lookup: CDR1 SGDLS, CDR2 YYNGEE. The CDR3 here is CASSATGYTDTQYF. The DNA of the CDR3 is TGTGCCAGCAGCGCGACAGGGTACACAGATACGCAGTATTTT.

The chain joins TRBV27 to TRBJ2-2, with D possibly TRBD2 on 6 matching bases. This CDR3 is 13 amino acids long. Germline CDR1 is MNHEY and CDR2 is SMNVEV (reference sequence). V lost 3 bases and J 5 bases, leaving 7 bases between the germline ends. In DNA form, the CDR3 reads TGTGCCAGCAGTTTGGGGGGAACCGGGGAGCTGTTTTTT. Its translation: CASSLGGTGELFF.

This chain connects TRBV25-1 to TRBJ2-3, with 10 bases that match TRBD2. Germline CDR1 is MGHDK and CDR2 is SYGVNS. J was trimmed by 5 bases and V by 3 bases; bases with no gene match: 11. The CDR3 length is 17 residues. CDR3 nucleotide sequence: TGTGCCAGCAGTGATCGGAGCGGGAGGGCCCAGGGAGATACGCAGTATTTT. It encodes CASSDRSGRAQGDTQYF.

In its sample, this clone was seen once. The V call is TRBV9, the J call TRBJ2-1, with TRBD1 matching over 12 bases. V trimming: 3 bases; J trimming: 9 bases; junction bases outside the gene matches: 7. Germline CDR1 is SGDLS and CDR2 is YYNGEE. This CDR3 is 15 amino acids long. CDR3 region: CASSDGGQGASEQFF. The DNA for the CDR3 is TGTGCCAGCAGCGACGGGGGACAGGGGGCAAGTGAGCAGTTCTTC.

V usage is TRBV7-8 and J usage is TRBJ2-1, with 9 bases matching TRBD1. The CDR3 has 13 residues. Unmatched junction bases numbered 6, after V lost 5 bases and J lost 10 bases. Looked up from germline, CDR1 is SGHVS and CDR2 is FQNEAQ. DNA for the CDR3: TGTGCCAGCAGCCAAACAGGGGGCTGGGAGCAGTTCTTC. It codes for CASSQTGGWEQFF.

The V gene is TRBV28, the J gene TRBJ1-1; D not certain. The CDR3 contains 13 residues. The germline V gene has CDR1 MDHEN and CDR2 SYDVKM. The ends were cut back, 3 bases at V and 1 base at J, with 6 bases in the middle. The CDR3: CASSFSSNTEAFF. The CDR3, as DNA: TGTGCCAGCAGTTTCAGTTCGAACACTGAAGCTTTCTTT. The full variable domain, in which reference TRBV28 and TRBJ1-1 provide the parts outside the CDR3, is DVKVTQSSRYLVKRTGEKVFLECVQDMDHENMFWYRQDPGLGLRLIYFSYDVKMKEKGDIPEGYSVSREKKERFSLILESASTNQTSMYLCASSFSSNTEAFFGQGTRLTVV.

CDR3 sequence reads: CASSAPTGVWEKLFF. Written as DNA, the CDR3 is TGTGCCAGCAGCGCCCCGACAGGGGTTTGGGAAAAACTGTTTTTT. The chain is built from TRBV7-8 and TRBJ1-4; 8 bases align to TRBD1. In germline, CDR1 is SGHVS, CDR2 FQNEAQ. J gave up 8 bases and V 5 bases, and 10 bases lay outside the gene matches. The CDR3 has 15 amino acids. The complete variable domain, with remaining parts taken from reference TRBV7-8 and TRBJ1-4, reads GAGVSQSPRYKVAKRGQDVALRCDPISGHVSLFWYQQALGQGPEFLTYFQNEAQLDKSGLPSDRFFAERPEGSVSTLKIQRTQQEDSAVYLCASSAPTGVWEKLFFGSGTQLSVL.

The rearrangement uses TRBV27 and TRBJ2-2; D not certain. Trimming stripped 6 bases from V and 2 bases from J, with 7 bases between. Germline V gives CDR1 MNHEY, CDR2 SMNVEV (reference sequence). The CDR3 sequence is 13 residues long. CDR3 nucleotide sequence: TGTGCCAGCAGGTCTATTAACACCGGGGAGCTGTTTTTT. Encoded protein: CASRSINTGELFF.

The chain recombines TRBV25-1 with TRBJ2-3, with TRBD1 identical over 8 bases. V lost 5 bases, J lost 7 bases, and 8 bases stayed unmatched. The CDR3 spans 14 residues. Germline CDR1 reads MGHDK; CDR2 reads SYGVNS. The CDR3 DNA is TGTGCCAGCAGTCCCCCCGGGACAGGACATACGCAGTATTTT. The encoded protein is CASSPPGTGHTQYF.

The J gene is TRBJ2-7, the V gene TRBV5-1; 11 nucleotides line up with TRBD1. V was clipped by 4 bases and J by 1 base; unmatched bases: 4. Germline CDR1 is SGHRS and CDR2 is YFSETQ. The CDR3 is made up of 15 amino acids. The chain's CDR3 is CASSPGQGGSYEQYF. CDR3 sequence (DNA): TGCGCCAGCAGCCCGGGACAGGGGGGGTCCTACGAGCAGTACTTC. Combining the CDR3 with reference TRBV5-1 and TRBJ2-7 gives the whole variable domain KAGVTQTPRYLIKTRGQQVTLSCSPISGHRSVSWYQQTPGQGLQFLFEYFSETQRNKGNFPGRFSGRQFSNSRSEMNVSTLELGDSALYLCASSPGQGGSYEQYFGPGTRLTVT.

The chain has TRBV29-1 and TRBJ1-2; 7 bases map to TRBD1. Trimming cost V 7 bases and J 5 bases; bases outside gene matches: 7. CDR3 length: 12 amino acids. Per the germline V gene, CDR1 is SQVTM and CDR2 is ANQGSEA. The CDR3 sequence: CSGTDREYGYTF. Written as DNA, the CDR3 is TGCAGCGGGACTGACAGGGAGTATGGCTACACCTTC. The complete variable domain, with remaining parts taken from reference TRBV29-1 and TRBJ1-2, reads SAVISQKPSRDICQRGTSLTIQCQVDSQVTMMFWYRQQPGQSLTLIATANQGSEATYESGFVIDKFPISRPNLTFSTLTVSNMSPEDSSIYLCSGTDREYGYTFGSGTRLTVV.

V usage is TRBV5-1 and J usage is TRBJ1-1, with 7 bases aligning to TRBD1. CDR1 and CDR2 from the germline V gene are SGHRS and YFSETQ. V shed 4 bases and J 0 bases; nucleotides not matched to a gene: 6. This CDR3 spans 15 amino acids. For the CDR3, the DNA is TGCGCCAGCAGCGGAATACAGGGGATGAACACTGAAGCTTTCTTT. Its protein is CASSGIQGMNTEAFF.

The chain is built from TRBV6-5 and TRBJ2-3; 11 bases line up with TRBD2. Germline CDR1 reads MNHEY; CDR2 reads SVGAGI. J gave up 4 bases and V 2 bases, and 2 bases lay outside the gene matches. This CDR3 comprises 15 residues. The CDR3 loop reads CASSYSSGRADTQYF. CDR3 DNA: TGTGCCAGCAGTTACAGTAGCGGGAGGGCAGATACGCAGTATTTT.

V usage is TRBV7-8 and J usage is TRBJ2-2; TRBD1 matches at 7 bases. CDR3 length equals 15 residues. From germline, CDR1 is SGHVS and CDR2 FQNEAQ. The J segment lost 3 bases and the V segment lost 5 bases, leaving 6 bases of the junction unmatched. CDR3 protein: CASSAGTGDTGELFF. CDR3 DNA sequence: TGTGCCAGCAGCGCCGGAACAGGGGACACCGGGGAGCTGTTTTTT.

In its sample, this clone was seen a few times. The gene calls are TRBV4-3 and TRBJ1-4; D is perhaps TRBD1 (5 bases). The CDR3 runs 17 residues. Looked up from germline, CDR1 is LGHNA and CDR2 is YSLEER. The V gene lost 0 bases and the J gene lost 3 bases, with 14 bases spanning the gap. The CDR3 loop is CASSQDRVIAPNEKLFF. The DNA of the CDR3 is TGCGCCAGCAGCCAAGACAGGGTCATCGCACCTAATGAAAAACTGTTTTTT.

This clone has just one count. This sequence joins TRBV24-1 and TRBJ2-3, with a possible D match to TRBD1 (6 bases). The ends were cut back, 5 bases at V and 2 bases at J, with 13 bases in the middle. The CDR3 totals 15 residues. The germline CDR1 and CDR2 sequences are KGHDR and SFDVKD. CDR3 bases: TGTGCCACCAGTGCCCGGGACACCAACACAGATACGCAGTATTTT. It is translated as CATSARDTNTDTQYF.

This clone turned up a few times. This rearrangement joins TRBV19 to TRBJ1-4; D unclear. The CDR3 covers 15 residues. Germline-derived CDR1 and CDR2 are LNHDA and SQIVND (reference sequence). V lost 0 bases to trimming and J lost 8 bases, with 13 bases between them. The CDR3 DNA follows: TGTGCCAGTAGTATAGAAGGAAGACGGGAGGAAAAACTGTTTTTT. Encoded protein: CASSIEGRREEKLFF.

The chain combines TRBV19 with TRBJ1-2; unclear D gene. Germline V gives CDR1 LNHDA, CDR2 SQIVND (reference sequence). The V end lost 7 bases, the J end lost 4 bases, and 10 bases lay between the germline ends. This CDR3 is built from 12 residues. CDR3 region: CASTDTRYGYTF. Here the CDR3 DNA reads TGTGCCAGTACCGACACCCGCTATGGCTACACCTTC.

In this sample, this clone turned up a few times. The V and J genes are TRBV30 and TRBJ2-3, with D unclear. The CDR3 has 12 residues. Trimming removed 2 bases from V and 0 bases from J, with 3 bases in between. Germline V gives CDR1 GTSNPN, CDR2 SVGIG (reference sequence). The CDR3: CAWSPSTDTQYF. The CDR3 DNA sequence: TGTGCCTGGAGTCCTAGCACAGATACGCAGTATTTT. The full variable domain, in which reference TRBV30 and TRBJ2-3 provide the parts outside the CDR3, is SQTIHQWPATLVQPVGSPLSLECTVEGTSNPNLYWYRQAAGRGLQLLFYSVGIGQISSEVPQNLSASRPQDRQFILSSKKLLLSDSGFYLCAWSPSTDTQYFGPGTRLTVL.

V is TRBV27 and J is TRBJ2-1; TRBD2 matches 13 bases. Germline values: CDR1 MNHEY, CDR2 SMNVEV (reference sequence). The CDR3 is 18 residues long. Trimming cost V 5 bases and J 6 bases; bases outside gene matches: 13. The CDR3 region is CASSPIPGTSGTSNEQFF. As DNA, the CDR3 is TGTGCCAGCAGTCCGATACCCGGGACTAGCGGGACAAGCAATGAGCAGTTCTTC.